Here is one T cell receptor (beta chain) with its context. The record originates from a study of blood T cell repertoires in COVID-19. About the study: Acute and convalescent COVID-19 samples came from the United States, Italy and Spain. PBMCs, B-cell-depleted T cells, or T cells provided the cDNA or gDNA that made up the material.

V gave up 2 bases and J gave up 1 base; unmatched junction bases: 8. The CDR3 runs to 17 residues. CDR1 SEHNR and CDR2 FQNEAQ come from the germline V gene (reference sequence). Here immunoSEQ multiplex PCR was the method, and the copy in TCRdb shows in-frame clones only, minus some. Among over 100,000 clones, 80% to 90% were seen once, and the ten largest hold about 10%. The sample consisted of peripheral blood. The chain is built from TRBV7-9 and TRBJ1-1, with TRBD1 identical over 9 bases. The clonotype was recovered from a man aged 40-50 years with active or convalescent COVID-19. CDR3 DNA sequence: TGTGCCAGCAGCTTACCCGGGACAGGGCTGAGGAACACTGAAGCTTTCTTT. Encoded protein: CASSLPGTGLRNTEAFF.